This T cell receptor beta chain was observed in a study of cytomegalovirus exposure and HLA in healthy donors. Overall study results and limits: Follow-up analysis later connected one missense variant in DCLRE1C with trimming of TCR beta V- and J-genes. Some V segments could not be told apart, so they were left out, TRBV6-2 and TRBV6-3 among them. Cytomegalovirus association was assigned to more than 150 TCR beta chains. The dataset shows that most TCR sequences were rare, while some public TCRs occurred in many donors.

Note on this clone: The target antigen is unknown.

CDR1 is MGHRA and CDR2 is YSYEKL in the germline V gene. The CDR3 is made up of 16 amino acids. Between the trimmed V and J ends, which lost 1 base and 1 base, there was a span of 11 bases. Primers included in the PCR were 60 Vbeta and 13 Jbeta primers. The repertoire was sequenced with immunoSEQ multiplex PCR; TCRdb's copy has only in-frame clones and lacks some. The data show 100,000 or so clones, about 70% seen once. The TCR sequence derives from a young man in good health and CMV-seronegative. The genes are TRBV4-1 and TRBJ2-1, with D maybe TRBD2 (5 bases). Sequenced: PBMCs. For the CDR3, the DNA is TGCGCCAGCAGCCAAGGAATAGAGGGTTCCTACAATGAGCAGTTCTTC. It is translated as CASSQGIEGSYNEQFF.